Below, 20 T cell receptor beta chains from the same sample are listed, as sequenced in a study of control samples from healthy donors and cancer patients. Libraries were prepared by immunoSEQ multiplex PCR; TCRdb keeps only in-frame clonotypes and omits some of them. The sample contains about 63,000 clones, 85% of which appear only once. Specimen: blood. The receptors shown here come from a man aged 35-49 years in good health.

In DNA, the CDR3 is TGCGCCAGCAGCTTGTGGGGCAAGACCGGGGAGCTGTTTTTT. Protein product: CASSLWGKTGELFF. The chain joins TRBV5-1 to TRBJ2-2; D is possibly TRBD1 (5 bases). The germline V gene encodes CDR1 SGHRS and CDR2 YFSETQ. The V gene lost 1 base and the J gene lost 5 bases, with 9 bases spanning the gap. CDR3 length: 14 residues.

V and J are TRBV5-1 and TRBJ2-3, with a possible D match to TRBD1 (6 bases). The germline CDR1 and CDR2 sequences are SGHRS and YFSETQ. V dropped 4 bases and J dropped 4 bases, with 13 bases sitting between them. CDR3 length: 14 residues. CDR3 amino acids: CASSPQGPADTQYF. The CDR3 region has the DNA TGCGCCAGCAGCCCACAGGGCCCCGCAGATACGCAGTATTTT.

The V and J genes are TRBV5-1 and TRBJ1-3, with TRBD1 identical over 8 bases. Trimming took 4 bases from V and 4 from J; bases not matched to a gene: 7. This CDR3 has 15 amino acids. In germline, CDR1 is SGHRS, CDR2 YFSETQ. The CDR3 protein is CASSAGQGSGNTIYF. CDR3 DNA: TGCGCCAGCAGCGCCGGACAGGGTTCAGGAAACACCATATATTTT.

CDR3 bases: TGTGCCAGCAGCTTCGGATTCCAAGAGACCCAGTACTTC. Translating it yields CASSFGFQETQYF. This chain links TRBV11-2 with TRBJ2-5; D gene unclear. The germline V gene has CDR1 SGHAT and CDR2 FQNNGV. The CDR3 consists of 13 residues. Trimming pared 3 bases from V and 1 base from J, leaving 6 bases between. Together with reference TRBV11-2 and TRBJ2-5, the CDR3 gives the full variable domain: EAGVAQSPRYKIIEKRQSVAFWCNPISGHATLYWYQQILGQGPKLLIQFQNNGVVDDSQLPKDRFSAERLKGVDSTLKIQPAKLEDSAVYLCASSFGFQETQYFGPGTRLLVL.

V is TRBV20-1 and J is TRBJ2-7; no clear D. The V gene lost 6 bases and the J gene lost 4 bases, with 7 bases spanning the gap. CDR1 and CDR2 from the germline V gene are DFQATT and SNEGSKA (reference sequence). The length of the CDR3 is 10 residues. CDR3 DNA sequence: TGCAGTGCCAGAAAGTACGAGCAGTACTTC. Protein product: CSARKYEQYF.

The chain recombines TRBV6-1 with TRBJ1-2; 9 bases are shared with TRBD1. Germline CDR1 MNHNS, CDR2 SASEGT. V lost 3 bases to trimming and J lost 6 bases; unmatched junction nucleotides: 5. This CDR3 region has 14 residues. CDR3: CASSDRQGEDGYTF. The CDR3, as DNA: TGTGCCAGCAGTGACCGACAGGGGGAGGATGGCTACACCTTC.

V and J are TRBV4-1 and TRBJ2-2; D ambiguous. Germline V lookup: CDR1 MGHRA, CDR2 YSYEKL. The CDR3 loop spans 13 amino acids. V lost 3 bases and J 4 bases, leaving 6 bases between the germline ends. Written as DNA, the CDR3 is TGCGCCAGCAGCCAGGTGGGCACCGGGGAGCTGTTTTTT. It specifies CASSQVGTGELFF.

In its sample, this clone was seen once. This rearrangement joins TRBV5-1 to TRBJ2-5, with 8 positions matching TRBD2. The length of the CDR3 is 16 residues. Germline-derived CDR1 and CDR2 are SGHRS and YFSETQ. Germline trimming cut 1 base from V and 5 bases from J; bases unmatched to any gene: 10. The CDR3 region has the DNA TGCGCCAGCAGCTTGAGTAGCGGGGCCCCAGGGGAGACCCAGTACTTC. It yields the protein CASSLSSGAPGETQYF.

This chain connects TRBV7-6 to TRBJ2-7, with 11 nucleotides matching TRBD2. V shed 5 bases, J shed 2 bases, and the junction held 11 bases outside the gene matches. The CDR3 runs 17 residues. Germline V gene lookup returns CDR1 SGHVS and CDR2 FNYEAQ. CDR3 sequence reads: CASSREASGRSPYEQYF. The CDR3 DNA reads as TGTGCCAGCAGCCGGGAGGCTAGCGGGAGGAGTCCCTACGAGCAGTACTTC.

This clone was counted between two and nine times. The rearrangement links TRBV4-3 to TRBJ1-5; no reliable D call. The CDR3 spans 13 residues. The germline V gene has CDR1 LGHNA and CDR2 YSLEER. With 0 bases removed from V and 4 bases from J, the gap between germline ends came to 4 bases. The CDR3 sequence: CASSQDINQPQHF. DNA for the CDR3: TGCGCCAGCAGCCAAGATATAAATCAGCCCCAGCATTTT.

This clone appeared a single time. The genes are TRBV27 and TRBJ2-2; TRBD1 might be the D (5 bases). Trimming removed 1 base from V and 3 bases from J, with 6 bases in between. The CDR3 sequence is 14 residues long. CDR1 is MNHEY, CDR2 SMNVEV, per germline (reference sequence). The CDR3 spells CASSLLGDTGELFF. CDR3 in DNA: TGTGCCAGCAGTTTATTAGGGGACACCGGGGAGCTGTTTTTT.

V usage is TRBV11-3 and J usage is TRBJ1-6; D gene ambiguous. This CDR3 is 12 amino acids long. CDR1 and CDR2 (germline): SGHNT, YENEEA. V was trimmed by 1 base and J by 8 bases, leaving 3 bases between them. This CDR3 reads CASSLVHSPLHF. The CDR3 DNA is TGTGCCAGCAGCTTAGTACATTCACCCCTCCACTTT.

This chain links TRBV11-3 with TRBJ2-1, with 7 bases aligning to TRBD1. Germline loops: CDR1 SGHNT, CDR2 YENEEA. The CDR3 sequence is 14 residues long. Losses at the gene ends were 0 bases for V and 8 bases for J; bases not matched to a gene: 4. CDR3 nucleotides: TGTGCCAGCAGCTTAGAGGGACAGAGCGATGAGCAGTTCTTC. Translated, it gives CASSLEGQSDEQFF.

V is TRBV7-6 and J is TRBJ1-4; 12 bases match TRBD1. CDR1 and CDR2 from the germline V gene are SGHVS and FNYEAQ. J lost 3 bases, V lost 1 base, and 9 bases had no gene match. The CDR3 has 19 amino acids. The CDR3 coding sequence is TGTGCCAGCAGCTTAGGGGGACAGGGGGCTATCGCGGCTAATGAAAAACTGTTTTTT. Its translation is CASSLGGQGAIAANEKLFF.

The chain links TRBV12-5 to TRBJ2-6; D might be TRBD2 (6 bases). V dropped 3 bases and J dropped 0 bases, with 12 bases sitting between them. CDR1 and CDR2 from the germline V gene are LGHNT and FRNRAP. CDR3 length equals 17 residues. The CDR3: CASGFSGTASGANVLTF. The DNA of the CDR3 is TGTGCTAGTGGTTTTAGCGGCACAGCCTCTGGGGCCAACGTCCTGACTTTC.

The chain uses TRBV4-3 and TRBJ1-1; D is uncertain. Germline values: CDR1 LGHNA, CDR2 YSLEER. The ends were cut back, 0 bases at V and 1 base at J, with 6 bases in the middle. CDR3 length: 14 amino acids. CDR3 sequence (DNA): TGCGCCAGCAGCCAAGAAACGGCGAACACTGAAGCTTTCTTT. This codes for CASSQETANTEAFF.

This rearrangement joins TRBV4-2 to TRBJ2-1; TRBD2 matches 14 bases. J was trimmed by 8 bases and V by 1 base; bases with no gene match: 4. Per germline, CDR1 LGHNA and CDR2 YNFKEQ. The CDR3 is 16 amino acids. CDR3 coding DNA: TGTGCCAGCAGCCAAGGGGGACTAGCGGGAGATTATGAGCAGTTCTTC. It yields the protein CASSQGGLAGDYEQFF.

This clone appeared a single time. In the same sample, other DNA sequences code for this CDR3. The V call is TRBV9, the J call TRBJ2-5; D gene unclear. Germline CDR1 and CDR2: SGDLS and YYNGEE. V lost 0 bases and J 2 bases, leaving 14 bases between the germline ends. The CDR3 is 16 amino acids. The CDR3 loop is CASSVEMGMEQETQYF. In DNA, the CDR3 is TGTGCCAGCAGCGTAGAAATGGGGATGGAGCAAGAGACCCAGTACTTC.

This chain uses TRBV7-9 with TRBJ2-7, with D uncertain. This CDR3 spans 13 amino acids. Germline V lookup: CDR1 SEHNR, CDR2 FQNEAQ (reference sequence). V dropped 1 base and J dropped 0 bases, with 4 bases sitting between them. The chain's CDR3 is CASSLEVSYEQYF. The CDR3 coding sequence is TGTGCCAGCAGCTTAGAAGTCTCCTACGAGCAGTACTTC.

This chain uses TRBV19 with TRBJ2-5, with D tentatively TRBD2 (6 bases). This CDR3 has 14 residues. Germline CDR1 reads LNHDA; CDR2 reads SQIVND (reference sequence). Trimming shortened V by 8 bases and J by 3 bases, and 16 bases separated the two germline ends. The CDR3 bases are TGTGCCAGTGGTCCCGGGGGAGTGGAAGAGACCCAGTACTTC. This codes for CASGPGGVEETQYF.